This TCR beta chain was sequenced in a study of T-cell reconstitution after alpha-beta-depleted transplantation in children. This clonotype was detected ten times or more. Preparation of the TCRbeta library used unique molecular identifiers. TCRdb called the PCR reads again in MiXCR, with one record for every CDR3 protein. The sample has 90,000 to 95,000 distinct CDR3 sequences, 9.5% to 15% seen once. V lost 1 base and J 4 bases, leaving 10 bases between the germline ends. This CDR3 spans 14 amino acids. CDR1 is SGHVS, CDR2 FQNEAQ, per germline. This sample comprised PBMCs from the stem cell graft donor, obtained from the stem cell graft. The rearrangement joins TRBV7-8 to TRBJ1-2; D call uncertain. This receptor was taken from a human donor who donated a stem cell graft to a child with inherited bone marrow failure. The CDR3 spells CASSLVGFGYGYTF. The CDR3 coding sequence is TGTGCCAGCAGCTTAGTGGGTTTTGGCTATGGCTACACCTTC.